What follows are 5 T cell receptor beta chains derived from one specimen sequenced in a study of OX40 agonist ivuxolimab in advanced cancers. TCRdb keeps only in-frame clones here, not all; method: immunoSEQ multiplex PCR. The sample gives roughly 17,000 clones, over 75% of which show up once; 25% to 35% is in the top ten. The starting material was CD4+ or CD8+ T cells sorted from blood, obtained in a trial of the OX40 agonist ivuxolimab. The receptors originated from an adult with an advanced solid tumor such as melanoma, head and neck, liver or kidney cancer.

Note on this clone: The sample contains more than one DNA sequence encoding this CDR3. The chain uses TRBV27 and TRBJ1-1; D perhaps matches TRBD1 (6 bases). Trimming took 5 bases from V and 6 from J, leaving 19 bases between them. The germline gives CDR1 MNHEY, CDR2 SMNVEV (reference sequence). This CDR3 is 15 amino acids long. CDR3 DNA: TGTGCCAGCAGTCTTACGCCGGGCCAGGGGCCTGAAGCTTTCTTT. Its translation is CASSLTPGQGPEAFF.

V usage is TRBV5-6 and J usage is TRBJ1-2; 11 bases line up with TRBD1. J gave up 6 bases and V 3 bases, and 10 bases lay outside the gene matches. Germline assignment: CDR1 SGHDT and CDR2 YYEEEE. The CDR3 runs to 16 residues. CDR3 sequence (DNA): TGTGCCAGCAGCTCCTTCCGGGACAGGGGGTGGAATGGCTACACCTTC. This translates into CASSSFRDRGWNGYTF.

This chain links TRBV7-8 with TRBJ2-5; 9 bases are a match to TRBD1. The germline V gene has CDR1 SGHVS and CDR2 FQNEAQ. V shed 3 bases and J 5 bases; nucleotides not matched to a gene: 1. The CDR3 runs 13 residues. The CDR3 DNA reads as TGTGCCAGCAGCTTTGACAGGGGGGAGACCCAGTACTTC. It encodes CASSFDRGETQYF.

The chain joins TRBV4-1 to TRBJ2-1; 13 nucleotides match TRBD2. The CDR3 contains 19 residues. V was pared by 4 bases and J by 5 bases, with 14 bases of the junction left unmatched. Germline values: CDR1 MGHRA, CDR2 YSYEKL. The CDR3 reads CASSPGTSGGAISHNEQFF. In DNA, the CDR3 is TGCGCCAGCAGCCCTGGAACTAGCGGGGGGGCCATATCCCACAATGAGCAGTTCTTC.

This clone was counted a single time. The chain employs TRBV5-6 and TRBJ1-2; D is unresolved. In germline, CDR1 is SGHDT, CDR2 YYEEEE. The ends were cut back, 3 bases at V and 3 bases at J, with 12 bases in the middle. The CDR3 contains 14 residues. The chain's CDR3 is CASSSGAPYYGYTF. The DNA for the CDR3 is TGTGCCAGCAGCTCGGGAGCTCCCTACTATGGCTACACCTTC. The full variable domain, rest sourced from reference TRBV5-6 and TRBJ1-2, is DAGVTQSPTHLIKTRGQQVTLRCSPKSGHDTVSWYQQALGQGPQFIFQYYEEEERQRGNFPDRFSGHQFPNYSSELNVNALLLGDSALYLCASSSGAPYYGYTFGSGTRLTVV.